This TCR beta chain is from a study of preoperative IRX-2 immunotherapy in early breast cancer. Germline assignment: CDR1 LNHDA and CDR2 SQIVND (reference sequence). The CDR3 length is 12 residues. V lost 5 bases and J 3 bases, leaving 7 bases between the germline ends. The treatment: preoperative locoregional IRX-2 cytokine immunotherapy. Repertoires were generated with immunoSEQ multiplex PCR, while TCRdb's copy carries only in-frame clones and drops some. Here the sample spans 25,000 to 30,000 clones, 82% being singletons. The material was obtained from a patient treated with IRX-2 immunotherapy. The clonotype was recovered from a human donor with breast cancer. The V and J genes are TRBV19 and TRBJ1-1; maybe TRBD1 (5 bases). CDR3 sequence (DNA): TGTGCCAGTAGTGTGGGGGACACTGAAGCTTTCTTT. It encodes CASSVGDTEAFF.